This TCR beta chain was sequenced during a study of identifying expanded T cells in peripheral blood. Generated by immunoSEQ multiplex PCR, the TCRdb table keeps only in-frame clones and is missing some. The sample lists approximately 79,000 clones; roughly nine tenths were seen once. Deletions cut 4 bases from V and 8 bases from J, with 14 bases between. The CDR3 is 13 amino acids. CDR1 and CDR2 from the germline V gene are LGHNA and YNFKEQ. The origin of this receptor is a person between 18 and 75 years old in good health. The chain links TRBV4-2 to TRBJ1-2, with TRBD1 as a possible D gene (6 bases). Sequencing input: blood. The CDR3 spells CASSPPGARGYTF. In nucleotides, the CDR3 is TGTGCCAGCAGCCCCCCAGGGGCTCGAGGCTACACCTTC.